The text below deals with one T cell receptor (beta chain). The data stem from a study of blood T cell repertoires in COVID-19. Original data processing: Reference gene primer amplification gave estimated nucleated cell counts. Profiled with immunoSEQ multiplex PCR; TCRdb holds only in-frame clones, not every one. The DNA was the basis for D and trimming; V, J and clone size are from that table. The repertoire holds 160,000 or so clones, with 90% as singletons. V trimming: 1 base; J trimming: 5 bases; junction bases outside the gene matches: 15. Germline CDR1 reads LGHDT; CDR2 reads YNNKEL (reference sequence). CDR3 length: 19 amino acids.

This chain connects TRBV3-1 (or the pseudogene TRBV3-2) to TRBJ2-3; TRBD2 matches 10 bases. Material for sequencing was peripheral blood. This clonotype was sampled from a man aged 55-75 years with active or convalescent COVID-19. The CDR3 sequence is CASSQGHAGSGGARDTQYF. The DNA of the CDR3 is TGTGCCAGCAGCCAAGGCCATGCCGGGAGCGGGGGGGCCAGAGATACGCAGTATTTT.